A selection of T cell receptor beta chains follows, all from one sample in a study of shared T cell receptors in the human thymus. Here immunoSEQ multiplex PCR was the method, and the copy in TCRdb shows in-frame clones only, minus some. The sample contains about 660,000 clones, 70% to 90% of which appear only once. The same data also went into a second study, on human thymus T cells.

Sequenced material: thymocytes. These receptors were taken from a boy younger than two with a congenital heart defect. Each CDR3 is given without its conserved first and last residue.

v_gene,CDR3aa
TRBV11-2,ASSLVASYEQY
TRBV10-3,AISPISGEQPQH
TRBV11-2,ASSFRPPTGGTEAF
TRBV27,ASSEQGNDEQY
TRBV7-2,ASSLSSRGSDTGELF
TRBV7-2,ASSSATAGRNYGYT
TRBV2,ASSEAGGSSRFPIGYT
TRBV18,ASSPDEGKTHEQF
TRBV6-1,ASSTTGAFYEQY
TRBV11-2,ASCWGGTGELF
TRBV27,ASSRIDCYEQY
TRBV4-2,ASSHPYDEQY
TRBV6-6,ASSPTHRDLNEKLF